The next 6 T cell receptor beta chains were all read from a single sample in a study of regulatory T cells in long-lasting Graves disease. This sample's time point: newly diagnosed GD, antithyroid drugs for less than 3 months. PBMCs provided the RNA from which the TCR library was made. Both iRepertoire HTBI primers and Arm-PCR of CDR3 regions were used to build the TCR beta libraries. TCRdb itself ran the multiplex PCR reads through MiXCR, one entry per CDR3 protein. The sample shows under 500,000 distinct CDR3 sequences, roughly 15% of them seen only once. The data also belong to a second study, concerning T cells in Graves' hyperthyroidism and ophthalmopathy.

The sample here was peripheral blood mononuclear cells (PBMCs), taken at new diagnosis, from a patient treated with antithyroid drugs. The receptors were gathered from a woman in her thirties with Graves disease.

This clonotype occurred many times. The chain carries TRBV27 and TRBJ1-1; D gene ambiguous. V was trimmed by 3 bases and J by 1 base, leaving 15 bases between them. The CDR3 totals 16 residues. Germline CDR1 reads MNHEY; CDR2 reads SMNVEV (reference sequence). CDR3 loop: CASSLKSPLGNTEAFF. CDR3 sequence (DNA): TGTGCCAGCAGTTTGAAGTCACCGCTTGGGAACACTGAAGCTTTCTTT.

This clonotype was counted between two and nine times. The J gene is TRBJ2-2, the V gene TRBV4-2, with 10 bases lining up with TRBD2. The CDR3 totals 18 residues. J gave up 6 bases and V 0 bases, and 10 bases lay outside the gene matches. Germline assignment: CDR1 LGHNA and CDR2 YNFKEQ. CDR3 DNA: TGTGCCAGCAGCCAAGATATAGCTAGCGGGAGAGTGGCCGGGGAGCTGTTTTTT. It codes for CASSQDIASGRVAGELFF.

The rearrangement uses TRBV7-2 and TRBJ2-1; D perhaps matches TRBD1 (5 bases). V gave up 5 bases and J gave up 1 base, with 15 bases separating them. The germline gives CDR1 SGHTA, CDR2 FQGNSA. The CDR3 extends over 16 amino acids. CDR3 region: CASSIQRGGSYNEQFF. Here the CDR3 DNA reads TGTGCCAGCAGCATTCAAAGGGGTGGGTCCTACAATGAGCAGTTCTTC.

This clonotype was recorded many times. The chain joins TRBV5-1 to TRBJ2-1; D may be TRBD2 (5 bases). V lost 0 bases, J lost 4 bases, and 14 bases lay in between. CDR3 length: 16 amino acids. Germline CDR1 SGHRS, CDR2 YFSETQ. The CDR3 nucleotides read TGCGCCAGCAGCTTGGACGCTAGCCGCGAGTACAATGAGCAGTTCTTC. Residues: CASSLDASREYNEQFF.

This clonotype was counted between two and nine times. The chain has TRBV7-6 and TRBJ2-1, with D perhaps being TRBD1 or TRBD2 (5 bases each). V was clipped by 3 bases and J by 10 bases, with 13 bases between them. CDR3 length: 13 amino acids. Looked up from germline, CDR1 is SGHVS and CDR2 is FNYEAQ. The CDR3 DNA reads TGTGCCAGCAGCTTCGGGACCGATGTCGAGCAGTTCTTC. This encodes CASSFGTDVEQFF.

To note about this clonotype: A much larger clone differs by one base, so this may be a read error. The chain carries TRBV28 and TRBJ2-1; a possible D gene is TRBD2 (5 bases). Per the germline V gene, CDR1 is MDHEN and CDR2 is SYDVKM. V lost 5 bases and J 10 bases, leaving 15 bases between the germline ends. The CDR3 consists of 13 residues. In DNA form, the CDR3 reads TGTGCCAGCAGTGAACCCGGGGTTCCCGAGCAGTTCTTC. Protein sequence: CASSEPGVPEQFF. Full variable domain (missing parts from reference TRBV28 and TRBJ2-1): DVKVTQSSRYLVKRTGEKVFLECVQDMDHENMFWYRQDPGLGLRLIYFSYDVKMKEKGDIPEGYSVSREKKERFSLILESASTNQTSMYLCASSEPGVPEQFFGPGTRLTVL.